This TCR beta chain was recovered during a study of cytomegalovirus exposure and HLA in healthy donors. Study context: The Caucasian-associated ancestry cluster held about 80% of over 350 genotyped donors.

Trimming removed 8 bases from V and 6 bases from J; junction bases left unmatched: 7. CDR1 and CDR2 from the germline V gene are LNHDA and SQIVND (reference sequence). This CDR3 spans 14 amino acids. A word on this clone: As yet, its antigen is unknown.

Findings and caveats of the study: It was reported that TCR beta sequences correctly inferred the HLA-A and HLA-B alleles for most subjects. According to a later analysis, most TCR beta chains associated with CMV appeared HLA-restricted. Cytomegalovirus association was listed for under 200 TCR beta chains.

The PCR used 60 Vbeta and 13 Jbeta primers. Clones were sequenced by immunoSEQ multiplex PCR, and TCRdb holds only the in-frame ones, with some missing. Of roughly 200,000 clones listed, roughly 87% are singletons. This sequence was found in a boy younger than 10 in good health and CMV-seronegative. The gene calls are TRBV19 and TRBJ2-2, with 9 bases that match TRBD1. Input material: PBMCs. CDR3 DNA: TGTGCCAGTCGGGACAGGGACTACGCCGGGGAGCTGTTTTTT. Translated, it gives CASRDRDYAGELFF. Based on the CDR3 plus reference TRBV19 and TRBJ2-2, the full variable domain is DGGITQSPKYLFRKEGQNVTLSCEQNLNHDAMYWYRQDPGQGLRLIYYSQIVNDFQKGDIAEGYSVSREKKESFPLTVTSAQKNPTAFYLCASRDRDYAGELFFGEGSRLTVL.